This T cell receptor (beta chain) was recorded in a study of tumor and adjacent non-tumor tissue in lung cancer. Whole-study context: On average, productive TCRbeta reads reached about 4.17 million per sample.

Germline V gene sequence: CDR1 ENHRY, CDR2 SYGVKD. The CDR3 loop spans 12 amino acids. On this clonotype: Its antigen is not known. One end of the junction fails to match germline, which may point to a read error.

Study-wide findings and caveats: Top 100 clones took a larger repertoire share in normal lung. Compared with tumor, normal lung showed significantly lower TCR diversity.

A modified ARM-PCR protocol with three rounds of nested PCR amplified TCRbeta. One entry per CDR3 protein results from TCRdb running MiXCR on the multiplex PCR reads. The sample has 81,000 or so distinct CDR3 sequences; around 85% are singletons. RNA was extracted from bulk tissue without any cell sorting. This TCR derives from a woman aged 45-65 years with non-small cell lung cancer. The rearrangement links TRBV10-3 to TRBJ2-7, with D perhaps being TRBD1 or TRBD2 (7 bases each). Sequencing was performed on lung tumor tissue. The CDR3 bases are TGTGTCATCGCAGGGGGGGTCTACGAGCGGTACTTC. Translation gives CVIAGGVYERYF.